This is a list of T cell receptor beta chains from one sample in a study of blood T cell repertoires in COVID-19. Sequenced by immunoSEQ multiplex PCR; TCRdb stores in-frame clones only, minus some. This table has around 26,000 clones, 70% to 90% appearing once. Sequencing input: peripheral blood. The origin of the receptors is a human donor in a cohort sampled during active COVID-19. The conserved cysteine and the conserved F or W are not part of the CDR3 here.

CDR3	V	J
SVAGPRVAGGPVSEQF	TRBV29-1	TRBJ2-1
ASSDETGSQPQH	TRBV2	TRBJ1-5
ASSHSGNYNEQF	TRBV7-6	TRBJ2-1
ASSLGTGGETQY	TRBV5-5	TRBJ2-5
ASSRGQGQDQPQH	TRBV6-5	TRBJ1-5
ASSPNPRVDYGYT	TRBV5-6	TRBJ1-2
ASSQDWGGTEAF	TRBV3-1/TRBV3-2	TRBJ1-1
AISETTAGNTIY	TRBV10-3	TRBJ1-3
ASSPGAGTHNEQF	TRBV11-2	TRBJ2-1
ASSRGNYGYT	TRBV5-1	TRBJ1-2
ASSPTGGRQETQY	TRBV18	TRBJ2-5
SASPQGFYGYT	TRBV20-1	TRBJ1-2
ASSSSLAGGNEQF	TRBV18	TRBJ2-1
ASSLGQVPYEQY	TRBV10-1	TRBJ2-7
ASSPSPSYNEQF	TRBV11-2	TRBJ2-1
ASSYGQSYGYT	TRBV6-2/TRBV6-3	TRBJ1-2
ASSPPNTSGRAGQF	TRBV18	TRBJ2-1
ASSLDWQETQY	TRBV11-2	TRBJ2-5
ASTPGDSYEQY	TRBV7-9	TRBJ2-7
ASSPAVQGSYGYT	TRBV18	TRBJ1-2
ASRDSDSGANVLT	TRBV10-2	TRBJ2-6
ASSLGIGQLSYEQY	TRBV11-2	TRBJ2-7
AISEEGYRGAGAF	TRBV10-3	TRBJ1-1